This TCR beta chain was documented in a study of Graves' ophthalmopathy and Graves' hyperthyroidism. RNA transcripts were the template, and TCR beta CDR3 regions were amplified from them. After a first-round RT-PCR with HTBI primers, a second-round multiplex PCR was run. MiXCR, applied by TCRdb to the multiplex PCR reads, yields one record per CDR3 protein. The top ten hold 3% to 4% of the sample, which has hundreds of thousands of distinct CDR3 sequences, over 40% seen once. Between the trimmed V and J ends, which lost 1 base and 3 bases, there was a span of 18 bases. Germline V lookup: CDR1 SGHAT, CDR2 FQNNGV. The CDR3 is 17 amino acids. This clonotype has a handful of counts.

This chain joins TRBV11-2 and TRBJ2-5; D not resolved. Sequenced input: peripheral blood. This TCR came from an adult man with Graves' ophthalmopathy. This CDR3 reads CASSLGVGRFTEETQYF. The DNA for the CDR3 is TGTGCCAGCAGCTTAGGGGTCGGGCGGTTTACAGAAGAGACCCAGTACTTC.